This T cell receptor beta chain was sequenced for a study of shared clonotypes between healthy human individuals. CDR1 is SGHNT, CDR2 YENEEA, per germline. V dropped 0 bases and J dropped 2 bases, with 12 bases sitting between them. CDR3 size: 16 residues. Methods used by the authors: Without quality scores, immunoSEQ junctional reads could not be filtered like full-length reads. The assay was immunoSEQ multiplex PCR, and TCRdb's table has in-frame clones only and misses some. V and J calls and clone size are as listed in that table; D and trimming were resolved from the DNA. The sample has roughly 500,000 clones, approximately 85% seen once; the top ten hold 10% to 15%.

The rearrangement joins TRBV11-3 to TRBJ2-3; D perhaps matches TRBD1 (6 bases). The specimen was PBMCs. This TCR was sampled from a woman aged 40 to 50 in good health. Some clones in this sample may be carry-over from other donors' samples. The CDR3 sequence: CASSLESGVPTDTQYF. Written as DNA, the CDR3 is TGTGCCAGCAGCTTAGAGTCAGGGGTCCCCACAGATACGCAGTATTTT.